Listed below are T cell receptor beta chains from one sample, sequenced in a study of CD4+ T cells in melanoma. Sequenced by immunoSEQ multiplex PCR; TCRdb stores in-frame clones only, minus some. Counted here are over 15,000 clones, around 77% occurring once; the ten biggest clones make up roughly 12%. Source material: cells from a culture (not recorded whether cultured in vitro). The receptors were gathered from a human donor with melanoma. The CDR3 runs from the conserved cysteine through the conserved F or W. The D gene is left open where the match is weak. Some rows have no size entry. The others give once, few or many, or a class for an expanded clone.

TRBD1 NA 14 TRBJ1-5 TRBV18 CASSRDRGHQPQHF TGTGCCAGCTCACGAGACAGGGGTCATCAGCCCCAGCATTTT
NA NA 14 TRBJ1-2 TRBV25-1 CASSEPGQNYGYTF TGTGCCAGCAGTGAACCCGGACAGAACTATGGCTACACCTTC
NA NA 11 TRBJ2-1 TRBV6-6 CASSPRDEQFF TGTGCCAGCAGTCCCAGGGATGAGCAGTTCTTC
NA NA 16 TRBJ1-1 TRBV7-9 CASSHPGRTMNTEAFF TGTGCCAGCAGCCATCCGGGACGTACCATGAACACTGAAGCTTTCTTT
TRBD1 NA 14 TRBJ1-1 TRBV19 CASRRQGANTEAFF TGTGCCAGTAGGAGACAGGGCGCGAACACTGAAGCTTTCTTT
TRBD2 NA 16 TRBJ2-5 TRBV5-4 CASRGLAGSPQETQYF TGTGCCAGCAGGGGACTAGCGGGGTCGCCGCAAGAGACCCAGTACTTC
TRBD1 NA 14 TRBJ1-2 TRBV19 CASSRDRGNYGYTF TGTGCCAGTAGTCGGGACAGGGGCAACTATGGCTACACCTTC
TRBD2 NA 16 TRBJ2-3 TRBV11-2 CASSLGLAVGTDTQYF TGTGCCAGCAGCCTGGGACTAGCGGTCGGCACAGATACGCAGTATTTT
NA few 14 TRBJ1-5 TRBV6-6 CASSTPGGGQPQHF TGTGCCAGCAGTACCCCCGGGGGAGGGCAGCCCCAGCATTTT
TRBD2 NA 15 TRBJ2-1 TRBV5-1 CASSLGSGGVNEQFF TGCGCCAGCAGCTTAGGTAGCGGGGGGGTCAATGAGCAGTTCTTC
NA few 11 TRBJ1-6 TRBV19 CLVVSRSPLHF TGTCTGGTCGTTAGCCGCTCACCCCTCCACTTT
NA few 13 TRBJ1-3 TRBV29-1 CSVLKSSGNTIYF TGCAGCGTTTTAAAAAGCTCTGGAAACACCATATATTTT
NA NA 10 TRBJ1-2 TRBV20-1 CSAKDYGYTF TGCAGTGCTAAGGACTATGGCTACACCTTC
NA NA 14 TRBJ1-1 TRBV5-6 CASSPGWGGTEAFF TGTGCCAGCAGCCCAGGGTGGGGAGGCACTGAAGCTTTCTTT
NA few 15 TRBJ2-2 TRBV6-5 CASSYFTGNTGELFF TGTGCCAGCAGTTACTTTACAGGGAACACCGGGGAGCTGTTTTTT
NA NA 14 TRBJ2-3 TRBV5-4 CASSSGGSTDTQYF TGTGCCAGCAGCTCGGGGGGCTCCACAGATACGCAGTATTTT
TRBD2 NA 16 TRBJ2-3 TRBV7-6 CASSLRLAGGSDTQYF TGTGCCAGCAGCTTAAGGCTAGCGGGGGGTTCAGATACGCAGTATTTT
TRBD1 NA 15 TRBJ1-2 TRBV7-2 CASSQAGQFHYGYTF TGTGCCAGCAGCCAAGCGGGACAGTTTCACTATGGCTACACCTTC
NA once 13 TRBJ2-5 TRBV5-4 CASSLDWRETQYF TGTGCCAGCAGCTTGGATTGGCGAGAGACCCAGTACTTC
NA NA 14 TRBJ1-4 TRBV7-2 CASSFRPQDEKLFF TGTGCCAGCAGCTTCCGGCCCCAGGATGAAAAACTGTTTTTT
TRBD2 NA 15 TRBJ2-7 TRBV18 CASSPSSGGSYEQYF TGTGCCAGCTCACCCTCTAGCGGGGGGTCCTACGAGCAGTACTTC
NA NA 17 TRBJ2-7 TRBV11-2 CASSRRATGLQAYEQYF TGTGCCAGCAGCCGGAGGGCGACAGGGTTACAAGCCTACGAGCAGTACTTC
TRBD2 NA 16 TRBJ2-3 TRBV9 CASSGGLAGFLDTQYF TGTGCCAGCAGCGGCGGACTAGCGGGCTTTCTCGATACGCAGTATTTT
NA NA 15 TRBJ1-2 TRBV15 CATSRVFSGIYGYTF TGTGCCACCAGCAGAGTTTTTTCAGGGATCTATGGCTACACCTTC
NA NA 13 TRBJ2-5 TRBV18 CASSTANQETQYF TGTGCCAGCTCAACGGCTAATCAAGAGACCCAGTACTTC
NA once 13 TRBJ1-2 TRBV5-8 CAGSSRIDYGYTF TGTGCCGGATCCTCTAGGATCGACTATGGCTACACCTTC
NA NA 13 TRBJ2-5 TRBV5-4 CASRGDTRETQYF TGTGCCAGCAGGGGGGACACCCGAGAGACCCAGTACTTC
NA NA 17 TRBJ1-6 TRBV4-1 CASSQGKGEPWNSPLHF TGCGCCAGCAGCCAAGGGAAAGGGGAACCATGGAATTCACCCCTCCACTTT
TRBD2 NA 16 TRBJ2-1 TRBV7-3 CASSVQAGTSYNEQFF TGTGCCAGCAGCGTCCAGGCCGGGACTAGCTACAATGAGCAGTTCTTC
TRBD1 NA 15 TRBJ1-2 TRBV19 CASSIPGQGAHGYTF TGTGCCAGTAGTATCCCCGGACAGGGGGCGCATGGCTACACCTTC
NA NA 15 TRBJ2-7 TRBV15 CATSRDGHLAYEQYF TGTGCCACCAGCAGAGACGGGCACCTCGCCTACGAGCAGTACTTC
NA few 18 TRBJ2-7 TRBV27 CASSLRPPGVYFAYEQYF TGTGCCAGCAGTTTAAGACCCCCAGGGGTTTATTTCGCTTACGAGCAGTACTTC
TRBD1 NA 12 TRBJ1-1 TRBV29-1 CSALTGATEAFF TGCAGCGCCCTAACAGGGGCCACTGAAGCTTTCTTT
NA NA 15 TRBJ1-1 TRBV6-1 CASSEAGHKNTEAFF TGTGCCAGCAGTGAAGCCGGACACAAGAACACTGAAGCTTTCTTT
TRBD2 NA 16 TRBJ2-1 TRBV7-2 CASSERGGSSYNEQFF TGTGCCAGCAGCGAGCGGGGGGGGAGCTCCTACAATGAGCAGTTCTTC
TRBD1 NA 20 TRBJ1-6 TRBV27 CASSSRFFKRQGSINSPLHF TGTGCCAGCAGTTCTCGATTTTTCAAGAGACAGGGTTCGATTAATTCACCCCTCCACTTT
TRBD1 medium-sized 14 TRBJ2-7 TRBV11-2 CASSRLGQRGEQYF TGTGCCAGCAGCCGCCTGGGACAGCGCGGAGAGCAGTACTTC
NA NA 15 TRBJ2-5 TRBV7-2 CASSRATTRQETQYF TGTGCCAGCAGCCGAGCGACAACAAGACAAGAGACCCAGTACTTC
NA NA 14 TRBJ1-5 TRBV7-2 CASSPRVGRQPQHF TGTGCCAGCAGTCCCAGGGTCGGTCGTCAGCCCCAGCATTTT
TRBD1 NA 13 TRBJ1-2 TRBV27 CASSLDREYGYTF TGTGCCAGCAGTCTGGACAGGGAGTATGGCTACACCTTC
NA NA 15 TRBJ1-5 TRBV7-2 CASSQQGAINQPQHF TGTGCCAGCAGCCAGCAGGGAGCCATCAATCAGCCCCAGCATTTT
TRBD2 NA 15 TRBJ2-3 TRBV5-4 CASSPDGTSGNTQYF TGTGCCAGCAGCCCAGACGGGACTAGCGGAAATACGCAGTATTTT
TRBD2 NA 17 TRBJ2-3 TRBV5-4 CASSPDPLAGGTDTQYF TGTGCCAGCAGCCCCGATCCACTAGCGGGGGGCACAGATACGCAGTATTTT
NA NA 12 TRBJ2-7 TRBV5-1 CASSSGTYEQYF TGCGCCAGCAGCTCGGGAACCTACGAGCAGTACTTC
NA NA 16 TRBJ2-1 TRBV27 CASSAARFAFYNEQFF TGTGCCAGCAGTGCCGCGCGGTTCGCCTTCTACAATGAGCAGTTCTTC
NA NA 11 TRBJ1-1 TRBV2 CASRLTGEAFF TGTGCCAGCAGGCTGACAGGCGAAGCTTTCTTT
NA once 12 TRBJ2-1 TRBV7-3 CASSLIGNEQFF TGTGCCAGCAGCCTCATTGGTAATGAGCAGTTCTTC
NA NA 12 TRBJ1-1 TRBV6-1 CASSVGSSMAFF TGTGCCAGCAGTGTTGGGTCCTCTATGGCTTTCTTT
NA NA 13 TRBJ2-4 TRBV6-5 CASSGLVKNIQYF TGTGCCAGCAGTGGACTGGTCAAAAACATTCAGTACTTC